The entry below describes one T cell receptor beta chain. Its antigen remains undetermined. The input lacks base qualities; no much larger clone sits a single base away. Per the germline V gene, MDHEN is the CDR1 and SYDVKM is the CDR2. The CDR3 has 15 amino acids, counting the end cysteine and phenylalanine. The read is trimmed to its CDR3 DNA, 45 bases read in frame from base 1. The V and J ends are trimmed by 2 bases and 8 bases, leaving 18 bases between them. This sample's time point label indicates: cycle 4 day 1 (C4D1), after less than seven weeks of nivolumab. Relapse after autologous stem cell transplantation had occurred in all trial patients, and cohorts A, B and C were distinguished by prior brentuximab vedotin exposure. CD4+ T cells were purified from thawed PBMCs by magnetic negative selection with a Miltenyi CD4+ T cell isolation kit. The trial cohort included fewer than 60 patients with relapsed/refractory classical Hodgkin lymphoma, and each patient had a best overall response of complete response, partial response or progressive disease. In the multi-cohort phase II CheckMate 205 trial, trial patients received single-agent nivolumab. An independent review committee assessed best overall response by applying the 2007 International Working Group response criteria. Trial PBMCs were obtained immediately prior to nivolumab initiation (C1D1) and on therapy at cycle 2 day 1 and cycle 4 day 1. Peripheral blood was collected in 8 mL Vacutainer Cell Preparation Tubes, from which PBMCs were isolated by centrifugation and then cryopreserved. Purified CD4+ and CD8+ fractions were generated only in cases for which an additional PBMC sample was available. On LS columns in a quadroMACS separator, the magnetically labelled cells were depleted, and the flow-through was collected as the purified fraction.

These data come from a study of PD-1 blockade in classical Hodgkin lymphoma (dated by TCRdb to 2020 to 2022). Turning to the overall study: Nivolumab dosing was 3 mg/kg intravenously every 2 weeks, continuing until either disease progression or unacceptable toxicity. A peripheral blood immune signature of response to PD-1 blockade in classical Hodgkin lymphoma was defined using TCR beta sequencing and CyTOF. What the work shows at the level of the full study, not this receptor alone: A significant rise by C4D1 was seen in CD4+ but not CD8+ TCR diversity (p=0.0027 vs p=0.16), with the rise being most apparent in complete responders (p=0.02). Among trial patients, those achieving complete response had baseline diversity similar to that of newly diagnosed patients, while diversity was significantly lower in partial responders and progressors. Newly diagnosed patients were reported to have lower baseline TCR diversity than healthy donors, and relapsed/refractory patients were reported to have lower baseline TCR diversity still. The study was limited to a single clinical trial cohort, and causes of repertoire differences, possibly disease activity or prior therapy, remained undefined. Lower diversity was observed in patients in whom nivolumab was started less than 1 year after ASCT, and these patients were excluded from later analyses so that confounding by immune reconstitution would be avoided.

Genomic DNA was isolated using the Qiagen DNeasy kit from unsorted PBMCs as well as from negatively selected CD4+ and CD8+ fractions. TCR beta CDR3 regions were subjected to amplification by immunoSEQ multiplex PCR with primers that anneal to V and J segments. A synthetic immune receptor repertoire was used to minimize amplification bias, and remaining bias was computationally removed after sequencing. In the authors' own workflow: Repertoire diversity was quantified as the Shannon entropy index using custom Python scripts. The unsorted, CD4+ and CD8+ repertoires were each analyzed separately, with the exception of combined analyses, where CD4+ and CD8+ sequences were merged in silico. Clonal expansion was defined as a frequency increase of at least 2-fold after treatment compared with C1D1, and clones undetected at baseline were assigned a pseudocount of 0.5. Clones with 0 or 1 copy at C1D1 were defined as singleton clones, while clones with 2 or more copies were defined as non-singleton clones. Clones expanded in unsorted samples were annotated as CD4+, CD8+ or unknown by matching protein sequences in sorted samples from the same patient. Diversity changes from C1D1 to C4D1 were tested in paired samples using Wilcoxon tests. TCRdb retrieved this table from immuneACCESS and kept in-frame rearrangements only. Not all clones are present; in checked studies, unresolved V genes account for under half, and no reason is known for the remainder. That table gives V, J and clone size, and the DNA gave D and trimming. Within this sample are 29,000 or so clones, with around 80% of them counted one time only. The top ten clonotypes cover about 0.62% of the sample.

The V and J segments used are TRBV28 and TRBJ1-1; the D gene is perhaps TRBD1, from 5 matching bases. The receptor was isolated from a human donor with classical Hodgkin lymphoma. This material consisted of CD4+ T cells from blood, taken before the fourth cycle of nivolumab. Here is the DNA: TGTGCCAGCAGTTTACTCGGGGCACAGGCCAAAGAAGCTTTCTTT. It translates as CASSLLGAQAKEAFF.